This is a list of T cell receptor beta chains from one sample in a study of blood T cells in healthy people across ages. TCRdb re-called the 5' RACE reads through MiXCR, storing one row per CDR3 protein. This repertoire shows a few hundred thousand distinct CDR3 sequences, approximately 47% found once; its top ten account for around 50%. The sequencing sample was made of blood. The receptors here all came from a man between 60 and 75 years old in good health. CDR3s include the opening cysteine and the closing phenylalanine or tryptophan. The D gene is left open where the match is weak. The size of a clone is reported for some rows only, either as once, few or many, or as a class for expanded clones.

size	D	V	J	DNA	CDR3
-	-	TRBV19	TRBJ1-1	TGTGCCAGTAGTATAGTTGGAGGGAGAGCTTTCTTT	CASSIVGGRAFF
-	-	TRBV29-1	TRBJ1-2	TGCAGCGTTGAGCTTAACTATGGCGACACCTTC	CSVELNYGDTF
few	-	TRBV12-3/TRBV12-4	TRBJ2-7	TGTGCCAGCAGTTTAGCGGAGGGGTACGAGCAGTACTTC	CASSLAEGYEQYF
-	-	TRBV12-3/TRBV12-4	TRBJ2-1	TGTGCCAGCAGTTCCTGGGACGCCGCCTACAATGAGCAGTTCTTC	CASSSWDAAYNEQFF
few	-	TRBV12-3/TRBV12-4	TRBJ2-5	TGTGCCAGCATGGCCCTACGGGAGACCCAGTACTTC	CASMALRETQYF
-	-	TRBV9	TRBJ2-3	TGTGCCAGCAGCGTATCCGGTGGTAAAGATACGCAGTATTTT	CASSVSGGKDTQYF
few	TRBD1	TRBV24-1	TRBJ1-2	TGTGCCACCAGTGCTTCGACAGGGGACCACTATGGCTACACCTTC	CATSASTGDHYGYTF
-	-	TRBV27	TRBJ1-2	TGTGCCAGCAGTTTCTCAGACAAGGGAGGCCGAGGCTACACCTTC	CASSFSDKGGRGYTF
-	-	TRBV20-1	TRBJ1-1	TGCAGTGCTAGAGATCTAAAGACCTACACTGAAGCTTTCTTT	CSARDLKTYTEAFF
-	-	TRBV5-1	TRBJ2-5	TGCGCCAGCAGCTTTAACTTGCAAGAGACCCAGTACTTC	CASSFNLQETQYF
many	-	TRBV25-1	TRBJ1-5	TGTGCCAGCAGTGGGGGAACAGGGAACCAGCCCCAGCATTTT	CASSGGTGNQPQHF
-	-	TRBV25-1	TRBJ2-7	TGTGCCAGCATGGGGGGAACCTACAATGAGCAGTACTTC	CASMGGTYNEQYF
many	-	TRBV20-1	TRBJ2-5	TGCAGTGGAGATAGGGGAGAGACCCAGTACTTC	CSGDRGETQYF
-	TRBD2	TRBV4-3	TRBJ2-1	TGCGCCAGCAGCCAAGAAACTAGCGGGAATAATGAGCAGTTCTTC	CASSQETSGNNEQFF
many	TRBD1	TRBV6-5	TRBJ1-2	TGTGCCAGCAGCCGGACAGGGGGCCGGGGCTACACCTTC	CASSRTGGRGYTF
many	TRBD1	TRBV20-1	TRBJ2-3	TGCAGCCTAGGGACAGGGAAGGCAGATACGCAGTATTTT	CSLGTGKADTQYF
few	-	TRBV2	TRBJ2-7	TGTGCCAGCAGTGGCGTACGTGCCGACTACGAGCAGTACTTC	CASSGVRADYEQYF
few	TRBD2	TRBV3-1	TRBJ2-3	TGTGCCAGCAGCCTGAGGCGGGCGGGAGGAGCAGATACGCAGTATTTT	CASSLRRAGGADTQYF
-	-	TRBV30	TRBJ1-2	TGTGCCTGGCTGATCGCGGGTAAAGCTAACTATGGCTACACCTTC	CAWLIAGKANYGYTF
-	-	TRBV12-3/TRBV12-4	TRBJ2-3	TGTGCCAGCAGTCACGGCCCAGATACGCAGTATTTT	CASSHGPDTQYF
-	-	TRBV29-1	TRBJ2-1	TGCAGCGTTGAGGCCGGGCCAAGTCACAATGAGCAGTTCTTC	CSVEAGPSHNEQFF
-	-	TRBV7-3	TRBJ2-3	TGTGCCAGCAGCTTAACACCCCAGCCCACAGATACGCAGTATTTT	CASSLTPQPTDTQYF
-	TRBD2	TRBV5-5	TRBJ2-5	TGTGCCAGCAGCTCCATACCGGGACTAGCGAAAGAGACCCAGTACTTC	CASSSIPGLAKETQYF
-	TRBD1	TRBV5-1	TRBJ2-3	TGCGCCAGCAGCTTGGGACAGGGGCCCCCCAACCCAGATACGCAGTATTTT	CASSLGQGPPNPDTQYF
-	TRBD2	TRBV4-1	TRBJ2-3	TGCGCCAGCAGCCAAGATCCGGTTTCCAGCGGGGGGGTGGAAAGGCAGTATTTT	CASSQDPVSSGGVERQYF
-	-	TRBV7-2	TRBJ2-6	TGTGCCAGCAGCTTAAGCTCAGTCTCTGGGGCCAACGTCCTGACTTTC	CASSLSSVSGANVLTF
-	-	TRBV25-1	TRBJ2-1	TGTGCCAGCAGTCCTCAGGAGCGGAGGCCGGGCTACAATGAGCAGTTCTTC	CASSPQERRPGYNEQFF
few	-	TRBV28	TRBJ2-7	TGTGCCAGCAGTTCGACACTGTCCTACGAGCAGTACTTC	CASSSTLSYEQYF
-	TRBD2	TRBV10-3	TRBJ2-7	TGTGCCATCAGTGAGACTGGGACTAGCGGATCCTACGAGCAGTACTTC	CAISETGTSGSYEQYF
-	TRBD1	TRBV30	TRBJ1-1	TGTGCCTGGAGTGTCCTAACAGGGGGCTTAGCTTTCTTT	CAWSVLTGGLAFF
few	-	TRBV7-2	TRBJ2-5	TGTGCCAGCAGCTTAGGAGGGCCCCCCCCAGAGACCCAGTACTTC	CASSLGGPPPETQYF
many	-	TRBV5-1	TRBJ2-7	TGCGCCAGCAGCTTGGTGCCGGGCGCAAACTACGAGCAGTACTTC	CASSLVPGANYEQYF
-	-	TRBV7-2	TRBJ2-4	TGTGCCAGCAGCTCAGTTACTGACATTCAGTACTTC	CASSSVTDIQYF
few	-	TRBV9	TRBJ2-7	TGTGCCAGCAGCGTAGCTTACGACAGGAGCTACGAGCAGTACTTC	CASSVAYDRSYEQYF
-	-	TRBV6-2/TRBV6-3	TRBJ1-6	TGTGCCAGCAGTTACTCGTCAGGGCAGCCCCTCCACTTT	CASSYSSGQPLHF
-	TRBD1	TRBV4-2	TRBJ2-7	TGTGCCAGCAGCCAAGATCAAACAGGGGGCTACGAGCAGTACTTC	CASSQDQTGGYEQYF
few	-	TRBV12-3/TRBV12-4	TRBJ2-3	TGTGCCAGCAGTTCAAGGGATAGCACAGATACGCAGTATTTT	CASSSRDSTDTQYF
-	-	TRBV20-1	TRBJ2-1	TGCAGTGCTAGGCCCCCCGGGGTGGTACAAAATGAGCAGTTCTTC	CSARPPGVVQNEQFF
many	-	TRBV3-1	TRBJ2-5	TGTGCCAGCAGCCAAGGGGCCACAATCCAAGAGACCCAGTACTTC	CASSQGATIQETQYF
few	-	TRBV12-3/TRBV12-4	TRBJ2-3	TGTGCCAGCAGTGCCCAGCTAGCCTCAGATACGCAGTATTTT	CASSAQLASDTQYF
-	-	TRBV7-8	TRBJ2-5	TGTGCCAGCAGCTTAAAAAAGTACCAAGAGACCCAGTACTTC	CASSLKKYQETQYF
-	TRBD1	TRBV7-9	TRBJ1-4	TGTGCCAGCAGCCCGGGACAGGGGGCATTTGCTAATGAAAAACTGTTTTTT	CASSPGQGAFANEKLFF
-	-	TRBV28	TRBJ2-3	TGTGCCAGCCACACAAGGGGATGGGGCACAGATACGCAGTATTTT	CASHTRGWGTDTQYF
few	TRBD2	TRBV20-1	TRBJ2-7	TGCAGTGCCCAGCCCGGGACTAGCGGCGCAAAAGTATACGAGCAGTACTTC	CSAQPGTSGAKVYEQYF
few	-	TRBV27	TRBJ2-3	TGTGCCAGCAGCCCCTGGGTCGCGGGGACCACAGATACGCAGTATTTT	CASSPWVAGTTDTQYF